One and the same sample provided the 30 T cell receptor beta chains below, sequenced in a study of cytomegalovirus exposure and HLA in healthy donors. Clones were read by immunoSEQ multiplex PCR, and TCRdb kept only the in-frame ones, dropping some. Seen here are about 330,000 clones, approximately 90% observed once, and the top ten hold 0.95% to 1.5%. The sample taken for sequencing was PBMCs. Source of these receptors: a woman aged 25 to 39 in good health and CMV-seropositive.

In this sample, this clone turned up once. The V gene is TRBV4-3, the J gene TRBJ1-4, with TRBD1 identical over 9 bases. This CDR3 contains 15 residues. Germline CDR1 and CDR2: LGHNA and YSLEER. After removal of 3 bases from V and 4 bases from J, the junction contained 3 bases not matched to a gene. DNA for the CDR3: TGCGCCAGCAGCCAGGGGACAGGGATTAATGAAAAACTGTTTTTT. This gives the protein CASSQGTGINEKLFF.

This chain links TRBV29-1 with TRBJ2-7, with D possibly being TRBD1 (5 bases). The CDR3 totals 13 residues. With 1 base removed from V and 6 bases from J, the gap between germline ends came to 13 bases. CDR1 is SQVTM and CDR2 is ANQGSEA in the germline V gene. CDR3 loop: CSVEAARQGEQYF. CDR3 bases: TGCAGCGTTGAAGCGGCCAGGCAGGGCGAGCAGTACTTC.

This clone is a singleton in its sample. The chain uses TRBV7-9 and TRBJ2-7; D remains ambiguous. Trimming shortened V by 1 base and J by 2 bases, and 9 bases separated the two germline ends. The CDR3 totals 14 residues. CDR1 and CDR2 from the germline V gene are SEHNR and FQNEAQ (reference sequence). CDR3 nucleotides: TGTGCCAGCAGCTTAGGGTCGGCGACCTACGAGCAGTACTTC. It is translated as CASSLGSATYEQYF.

The chain recombines TRBV7-9 with TRBJ2-5, with D possibly matching TRBD1 (5 bases). The CDR3 has 19 residues. V lost 5 bases to trimming and J lost 3 bases, with 28 bases between them. The germline V gene encodes CDR1 SEHNR and CDR2 FQNEAQ (reference sequence). The CDR3 DNA is TGTGCCAGCAGCCCGCGGCTAACGTTGGGGCAGCTACTGGAAGAGACCCAGTACTTC. Translating it yields CASSPRLTLGQLLEETQYF.

The V gene is TRBV7-2, the J gene TRBJ1-1; the match to TRBD1 covers 9 bases. This CDR3 is built from 13 residues. V trimming: 5 bases; J trimming: 10 bases; junction bases outside the gene matches: 8. From germline, CDR1 is SGHTA and CDR2 FQGNSA. The CDR3 reads CASSETGGQRAFF. CDR3 DNA: TGTGCCAGCAGCGAAACAGGGGGCCAGCGAGCTTTCTTT. Based on the CDR3 plus reference TRBV7-2 and TRBJ1-1, the full variable domain is GAGVSQSPSNKVTEKGKDVELRCDPISGHTALYWYRQSLGQGLEFLIYFQGNSAPDKSGLPSDRFSAERTGGSVSTLTIQRTQQEDSAVYLCASSETGGQRAFFGQGTRLTVV.

The chain links TRBV7-2 to TRBJ2-5, with 10 bases identical to TRBD2. Germline trimming cut 6 bases from V and 3 bases from J; bases unmatched to any gene: 4. CDR1 and CDR2 (germline): SGHTA, FQGNSA. This CDR3 is 14 amino acids long. The CDR3 spells CASSLSGGEETQYF. The DNA for the CDR3 is TGTGCCAGCAGTCTCAGCGGGGGGGAAGAGACCCAGTACTTC.

This chain joins TRBV27 and TRBJ1-2; D is perhaps TRBD1 (6 bases). Germline CDR1 is MNHEY and CDR2 is SMNVEV (reference sequence). V was pared by 3 bases and J by 4 bases, with 12 bases between. The CDR3 has 14 amino acids. CDR3: CASSFDNRVYGYTF. CDR3 in DNA: TGTGCCAGCAGTTTCGATAACAGGGTCTATGGCTACACCTTC.

The table lists this clone with a count of one. The V call is TRBV5-5, the J call TRBJ2-2; D gene ambiguous. Trimming pared 7 bases from V and 1 base from J, leaving 14 bases between. This CDR3 is built from 15 residues. CDR1 and CDR2 from the germline V gene are SGHKS and YYEKEE (reference sequence). CDR3 coding DNA: TGTGCCAGCGTAATGCAGGAACGGAACACCGGGGAGCTGTTTTTT. Its translation: CASVMQERNTGELFF. Looking up the rest from reference TRBV5-5 and TRBJ2-2 gives the full variable domain: DAGVTQSPTHLIKTRGQQVTLRCSPISGHKSVSWYQQVLGQGPQFIFQYYEKEERGRGNFPDRFSARQFPNYSSELNVNALLLGDSALYLCASVMQERNTGELFFGEGSRLTVL.

The CDR3, as DNA: TGTGCCAGCAGTCCCAAGACAGGGGGAAATCAGCCCCAGCATTTT. It codes for CASSPKTGGNQPQHF. V and J are TRBV6-5 and TRBJ1-5, with 9 nucleotides matching TRBD1. The CDR3 spans 15 residues. Germline trimming cut 5 bases from V and 4 bases from J; bases unmatched to any gene: 6. Looked up from germline, CDR1 is MNHEY and CDR2 is SVGAGI.

The rearrangement joins TRBV28 to TRBJ2-5, with 11 bases identical to TRBD1. Germline assignment: CDR1 MDHEN and CDR2 SYDVKM. J gave up 3 bases and V 8 bases, and 2 bases lay outside the gene matches. The CDR3 runs to 13 residues. Here the CDR3 reads CASGGQGEETQYF. The DNA of the CDR3 is TGTGCCAGCGGGGGACAGGGGGAAGAGACCCAGTACTTC.

The rearrangement joins TRBV5-4 to TRBJ1-2, with TRBD1 identical over 7 bases. The CDR3 runs to 15 residues. V shed 4 bases, J shed 1 base, and the junction held 7 bases outside the gene matches. Germline CDR1 reads SGHNT; CDR2 reads YYREEE (reference sequence). The CDR3 loop is CASSREAGGNYGYTF. The CDR3 DNA sequence: TGTGCCAGCAGCCGGGAGGCAGGGGGTAACTATGGCTACACCTTC.

The rearrangement links TRBV25-1 to TRBJ1-1; D possibly corresponds to TRBD1 (6 bases). V dropped 3 bases and J dropped 5 bases, with 13 bases sitting between them. The CDR3 sequence is 14 residues long. Germline V gives CDR1 MGHDK, CDR2 SYGVNS. This CDR3 is CASSEGGGRTEAFF. The CDR3 DNA is TGTGCCAGCAGTGAGGGCGGGGGGCGAACTGAAGCTTTCTTT.

This clone is a singleton in its sample. The chain combines TRBV16 with TRBJ1-5; unclear D gene. This CDR3 contains 13 residues. V lost 0 bases to trimming and J lost 9 bases, with 9 bases between them. Germline CDR1 and CDR2: KGHSY and FQNENV. This chain's CDR3 is CASSQSVRGPQHF. CDR3 DNA sequence: TGTGCCAGCAGCCAATCCGTTCGCGGGCCCCAGCATTTT.

This chain joins TRBV7-8 and TRBJ1-5, with a possible D match to TRBD1 (5 bases). Trimming stripped 1 base from V and 3 bases from J, with 13 bases between. This CDR3 is built from 16 residues. Germline values: CDR1 SGHVS, CDR2 FQNEAQ. The CDR3 nucleotides are TGTGCCAGCAGCTTAGGGGCAGGGCGTTACAATCAGCCCCAGCATTTT. This gives the protein CASSLGAGRYNQPQHF.

V is TRBV30 and J is TRBJ2-7; 10 bases agree with TRBD1. Germline V gene sequence: CDR1 GTSNPN, CDR2 SVGIG (reference sequence). The V and J ends lost 6 bases and 2 bases, in that order; junction bases with no gene match: 7. This CDR3 has 14 residues. The CDR3 coding sequence is TGTGCCTGCAAACCGGGACAGGGGACCTACGAGCAGTACTTC. Translated, it gives CACKPGQGTYEQYF.

V is TRBV28 and J is TRBJ1-3; D unresolved. This CDR3 comprises 11 residues. Trimming removed 3 bases at V and 10 bases at J, with 7 bases between. CDR1 and CDR2 from the germline V gene are MDHEN and SYDVKM. CDR3 residues: CASSFTGTIYF. In DNA, the CDR3 is TGTGCCAGCAGTTTCACGGGTACCATATATTTT.

The chain employs TRBV28 and TRBJ2-1; 12 positions match TRBD2. Germline assignment: CDR1 MDHEN and CDR2 SYDVKM. The CDR3 runs 16 residues. J was trimmed by 2 bases and V by 3 bases; bases with no gene match: 2. The CDR3 is CASSFTSGGTYNEQFF. As DNA, the CDR3 is TGTGCCAGCAGTTTCACTAGCGGGGGGACCTACAATGAGCAGTTCTTC.

The V gene is TRBV7-2, the J gene TRBJ1-3; maybe TRBD1 (5 bases). CDR3 length: 14 residues. Germline CDR1 and CDR2: SGHTA and FQGNSA. The V end was cut by 3 bases, the J end by 0 bases, with 6 bases between. CDR3 sequence (DNA): TGTGCCAGCAGCTTTGACAGCTCTGGAAACACCATATATTTT. This translates into CASSFDSSGNTIYF.

This clone was seen only once. The V call is TRBV7-9, the J call TRBJ1-5; tentative D call: TRBD1 (6 bases). V lost 3 bases to trimming and J lost 6 bases, with 15 bases between them. CDR3 length: 15 residues. CDR1 SEHNR and CDR2 FQNEAQ come from the germline V gene (reference sequence). This CDR3 reads CASSLGQGDRQPQHF. CDR3 DNA sequence: TGTGCCAGCAGCTTGGGACAAGGAGACCGTCAGCCCCAGCATTTT. Variable domain in full (rest from reference TRBV7-9 and TRBJ1-5): DTGVSQNPRHKITKRGQNVTFRCDPISEHNRLYWYRQTLGQGPEFLTYFQNEAQLEKSRLLSDRFSAERPKGSFSTLEIQRTEQGDSAMYLCASSLGQGDRQPQHFGDGTRLSIL.

The chain recombines TRBV6-5 with TRBJ1-2, with D possibly TRBD1 on 6 matching bases. Germline assignment: CDR1 MNHEY and CDR2 SVGAGI. This CDR3 has 15 residues. Between the trimmed V and J ends, which lost 0 bases and 4 bases, there was a span of 12 bases. The CDR3 sequence: CASSYSGGLGYGYTF. In DNA, the CDR3 is TGTGCCAGCAGTTACTCCGGGGGGCTGGGCTATGGCTACACCTTC.

The chain couples TRBV19 to TRBJ2-1, with 8 bases aligning to TRBD2. The germline gives CDR1 LNHDA, CDR2 SQIVND (reference sequence). CDR3 length equals 15 residues. V shed 6 bases, J shed 8 bases, and the junction held 12 bases outside the gene matches. CDR3 in amino acids: CASRSTGGLGDEQFF. The CDR3 DNA follows: TGTGCCAGTAGAAGTACGGGAGGGCTCGGCGATGAGCAGTTCTTC.

The V gene is TRBV2, the J gene TRBJ2-7, with 8 bases that match TRBD2. The germline V gene encodes CDR1 SNHLY and CDR2 FYNNEI. Trimming took 7 bases from V and 3 from J; bases not matched to a gene: 8. This CDR3 is 14 amino acids long. The CDR3 loop reads CASIATSGSYEQYF. CDR3 bases: TGTGCCAGCATAGCTACGAGCGGGAGCTACGAGCAGTACTTC. Drawing the rest from reference TRBV2 and TRBJ2-7, the complete variable domain is EPEVTQTPSHQVTQMGQEVILRCVPISNHLYFYWYRQILGQKVEFLVSFYNNEISEKSEIFDDQFSVERPDGSNFTLKIRSTKLEDSAMYFCASIATSGSYEQYFGPGTRLTVT.

V gene TRBV27 combines with J gene TRBJ2-7; the D gene is possibly TRBD1 (6 bases). V was pared by 2 bases and J by 2 bases, with 19 bases between. This CDR3 has 17 amino acids. The germline gives CDR1 MNHEY, CDR2 SMNVEV (reference sequence). As DNA, the CDR3 is TGTGCCAGCAGTTTACTTTCGGGGCAGGGGTCGACCTACGAGCAGTACTTC. It translates to CASSLLSGQGSTYEQYF.

This clone was picked up one time. The chain links TRBV28 to TRBJ1-2; a possible D gene is TRBD1 (6 bases). The CDR3 loop spans 15 amino acids. Germline V CDR1 and CDR2: MDHEN, SYDVKM. V lost 5 bases to trimming and J lost 1 base, with 14 bases between them. In nucleotides, the CDR3 is TGTGCCAGCAGTCCCAAGGGACACCTTAACTATGGCTACACCTTC. Protein sequence: CASSPKGHLNYGYTF.

The chain carries TRBV2 and TRBJ2-7; TRBD1 matches 7 bases. The CDR3 loop spans 14 amino acids. The germline V gene has CDR1 SNHLY and CDR2 FYNNEI. V lost 5 bases, J lost 2 bases, and 6 bases stayed unmatched. The CDR3 here is CASSRSGGTYEQYF. CDR3 bases: TGTGCCAGCAGTCGATCAGGGGGAACCTACGAGCAGTACTTC.

This chain joins TRBV5-1 and TRBJ2-2; D perhaps matches TRBD2 (6 bases). Germline CDR1 is SGHRS and CDR2 is YFSETQ. V was shortened by 0 bases and J by 4 bases, with 10 bases between the two germline ends. The CDR3 covers 15 residues. In nucleotides, the CDR3 is TGCGCCAGCAGCTTGGCGGGGGACGGCACCGGGGAGCTGTTTTTT. This sequence encodes CASSLAGDGTGELFF.

This chain links TRBV6-6 with TRBJ1-5, with D unresolved. Per the germline V gene, CDR1 is MNHNY and CDR2 is SVGAGI (reference sequence). Trimming stripped 2 bases from V and 3 bases from J, with 14 bases between. The CDR3 length is 16 residues. CDR3: CASSYPGGRPNQPQHF. CDR3 nucleotide sequence: TGTGCCAGCAGTTACCCCGGCGGACGGCCCAATCAGCCCCAGCATTTT.

The chain joins TRBV29-1 to TRBJ1-4, with D unresolved. The CDR3 spans 12 residues. V dropped 6 bases and J dropped 3 bases, with 8 bases sitting between them. CDR1 SQVTM and CDR2 ANQGSEA come from the germline V gene. The CDR3 reads CSVGRPNEKLFF. CDR3 DNA sequence: TGCAGCGTGGGTCGACCTAATGAAAAACTGTTTTTT.

The chain joins TRBV12-2 to TRBJ1-5; TRBD1, the D gene given by the table, was not confirmed from the DNA. TRBV12-2 is termed a pseudogene. CDR3 length: 15 amino acids. CDR3 protein: CASRLFGTANQPQHF. The CDR3 DNA reads as TGTGCAAGTCGCTTATTTGGGACAGCTAATCAGCCCCAGCATTTT.

As DNA, the CDR3 is TGTGCCAGCAGCCCCGTTTCTAGGGGCGGTCAAGAGACCCAGTACTTC. Residues: CASSPVSRGGQETQYF. The rearrangement uses TRBV13 and TRBJ2-5, with D perhaps matching TRBD1 (5 bases). Trimming removed 5 bases from V and 2 bases from J, with 18 bases in between. This CDR3 is built from 16 residues. Germline-derived CDR1 and CDR2 are PRHDT and FYEKMQ (reference sequence).